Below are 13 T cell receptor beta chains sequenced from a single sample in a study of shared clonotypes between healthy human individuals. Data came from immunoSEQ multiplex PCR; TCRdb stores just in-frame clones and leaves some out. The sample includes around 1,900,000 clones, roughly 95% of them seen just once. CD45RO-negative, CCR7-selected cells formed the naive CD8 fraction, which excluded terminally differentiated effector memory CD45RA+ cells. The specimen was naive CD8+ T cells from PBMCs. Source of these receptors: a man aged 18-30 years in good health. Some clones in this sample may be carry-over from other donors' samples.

The CDR3 bases are TGTGCCAGCAATACAGGGCGGGGTGCACTGTTTTTT. Protein: CASNTGRGALFF. The rearrangement links TRBV27 to TRBJ1-4; D possibly corresponds to TRBD1 (6 bases). Trimming removed 7 bases at V and 13 bases at J, with 16 bases between. This CDR3 spans 12 amino acids. Germline CDR1 and CDR2: MNHEY and SMNVEV (reference sequence).

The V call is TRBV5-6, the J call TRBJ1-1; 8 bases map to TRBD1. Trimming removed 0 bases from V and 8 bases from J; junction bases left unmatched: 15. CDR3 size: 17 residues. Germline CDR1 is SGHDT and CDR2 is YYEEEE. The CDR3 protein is CASSLGRTGLSLKEAFF. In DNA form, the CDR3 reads TGTGCCAGCAGCTTGGGAAGGACAGGGTTATCCTTGAAAGAAGCTTTCTTT.

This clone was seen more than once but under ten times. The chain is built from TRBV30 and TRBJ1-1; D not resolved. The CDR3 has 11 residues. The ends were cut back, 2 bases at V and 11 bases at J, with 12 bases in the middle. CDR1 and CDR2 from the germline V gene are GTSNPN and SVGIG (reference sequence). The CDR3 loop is CAWSLGLGAFF. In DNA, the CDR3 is TGTGCCTGGAGTCTGGGCTTAGGGGCTTTCTTT.

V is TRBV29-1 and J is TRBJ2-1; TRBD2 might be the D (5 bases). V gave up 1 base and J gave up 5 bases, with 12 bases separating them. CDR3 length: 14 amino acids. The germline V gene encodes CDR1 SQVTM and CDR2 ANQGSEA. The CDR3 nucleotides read TGCAGCGTTGAAGCACAGACTATAGACAATGAGCAGTTCTTC. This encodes CSVEAQTIDNEQFF.

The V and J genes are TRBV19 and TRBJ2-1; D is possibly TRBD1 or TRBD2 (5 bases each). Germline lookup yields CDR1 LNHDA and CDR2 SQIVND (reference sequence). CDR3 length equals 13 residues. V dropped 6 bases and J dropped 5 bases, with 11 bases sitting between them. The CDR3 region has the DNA TGTGCCAGTAGGATCCGGGACCACAATGAGCAGTTCTTC. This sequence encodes CASRIRDHNEQFF.

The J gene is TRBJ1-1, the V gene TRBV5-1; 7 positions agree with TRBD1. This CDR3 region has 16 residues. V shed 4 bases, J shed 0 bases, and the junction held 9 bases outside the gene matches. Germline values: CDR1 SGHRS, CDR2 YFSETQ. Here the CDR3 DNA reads TGCGCCAGCAGCGGCCGGGACAGACTAATGAACACTGAAGCTTTCTTT. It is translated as CASSGRDRLMNTEAFF.

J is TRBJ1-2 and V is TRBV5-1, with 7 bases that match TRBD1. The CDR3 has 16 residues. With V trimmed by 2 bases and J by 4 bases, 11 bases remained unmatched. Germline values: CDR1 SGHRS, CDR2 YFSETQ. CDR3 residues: CASSFLRDSSSYGYTF. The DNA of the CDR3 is TGCGCCAGCAGCTTTCTTCGGGACAGTAGTAGCTATGGCTACACCTTC.

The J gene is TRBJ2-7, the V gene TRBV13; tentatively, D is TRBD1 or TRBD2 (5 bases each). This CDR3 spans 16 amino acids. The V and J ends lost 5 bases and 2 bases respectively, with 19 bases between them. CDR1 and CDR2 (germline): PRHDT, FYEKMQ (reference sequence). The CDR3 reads CASSPSGSLPTYEQYF. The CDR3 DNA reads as TGTGCCAGCAGCCCCTCAGGGAGTTTACCGACCTACGAGCAGTACTTC. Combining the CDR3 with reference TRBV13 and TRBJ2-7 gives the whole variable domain AAGVIQSPRHLIKEKRETATLKCYPIPRHDTVYWYQQGPGQDPQFLISFYEKMQSDKGSIPDRFSAQQFSDYHSELNMSSLELGDSALYFCASSPSGSLPTYEQYFGPGTRLTVT.

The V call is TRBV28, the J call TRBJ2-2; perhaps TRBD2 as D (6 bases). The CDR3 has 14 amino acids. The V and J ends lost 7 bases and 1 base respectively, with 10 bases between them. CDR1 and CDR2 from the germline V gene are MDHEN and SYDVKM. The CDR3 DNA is TGTGCCAGCACCGGGGACTTGAACACCGGGGAGCTGTTTTTT. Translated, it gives CASTGDLNTGELFF.

The CDR3: CASSSEIEDEQYF. DNA for the CDR3: TGTGCCAGCAGCTCAGAGATCGAGGACGAGCAGTACTTC. This chain joins TRBV7-6 and TRBJ2-7; no definite D call. Germline CDR1 reads SGHVS; CDR2 reads FNYEAQ. V shed 4 bases and J shed 5 bases, with 12 bases lying between them. This CDR3 has 13 residues.

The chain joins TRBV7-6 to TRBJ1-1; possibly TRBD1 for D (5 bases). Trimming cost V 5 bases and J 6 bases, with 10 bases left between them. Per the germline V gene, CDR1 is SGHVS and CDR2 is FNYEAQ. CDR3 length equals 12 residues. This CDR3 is CASSPGGSEAFF. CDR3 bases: TGTGCCAGCAGCCCGGGGGGGTCTGAAGCTTTCTTT.

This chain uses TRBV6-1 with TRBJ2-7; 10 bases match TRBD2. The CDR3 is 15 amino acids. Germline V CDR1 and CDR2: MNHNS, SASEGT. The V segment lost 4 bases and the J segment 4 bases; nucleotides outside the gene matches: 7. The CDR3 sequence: CASSVSSGSVYEQYF. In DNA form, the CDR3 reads TGTGCCAGCAGTGTCTCTAGCGGGAGCGTATACGAGCAGTACTTC.

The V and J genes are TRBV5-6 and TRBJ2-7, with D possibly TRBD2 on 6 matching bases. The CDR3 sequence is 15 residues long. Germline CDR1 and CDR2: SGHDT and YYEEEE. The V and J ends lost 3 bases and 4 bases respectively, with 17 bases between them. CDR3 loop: CASSSHRDFNYEQYF. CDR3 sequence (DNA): TGTGCCAGCAGCTCCCACCGGGACTTCAATTACGAGCAGTACTTC.